Sequencing of this TCR beta chain was carried out in a study of blood T cell repertoires in COVID-19. Study overall: T cells, B-cell-depleted T cells, or PBMCs supplied cDNA or gDNA.

In its sample, this clone was seen once. The junction had 5 bases not matched to a gene; V was cut back by 6 bases and J by 6 bases. Germline CDR1 and CDR2: ENHRY and SYGVKD. There are 14 residues in the CDR3. Authors' methods: Estimation of nucleated cell counts relied on the amplification of reference gene primers. The assay was immunoSEQ multiplex PCR, and TCRdb's table has in-frame clones only and misses some. The D gene and trimming were derived from the DNA, and the V and J assignments and clone size from that table. The sample carries fewer than 100,000 clones, roughly 77% recorded once. The genes are TRBV10-3 and TRBJ2-1; 10 bases line up with TRBD2. Sample: peripheral blood. This clonotype was obtained from a human donor in a cohort sampled during active COVID-19. The CDR3 coding sequence is TGTGCCATCAGCTCTAGCGGGAGCGTCAATGAGCAGTTCTTC. This codes for CAISSSGSVNEQFF.